Sequencing of this TCR beta chain was carried out in a study of cytomegalovirus exposure and HLA in healthy donors. Study-level findings and limits: Cytomegalovirus association was listed for around 170 TCR beta chains. Reportedly, a later analysis found an Asian-associated ancestry cluster had fewer N-insertions than the approximately 670-donor mean. Reports state that TCR beta sequences accurately predicted most subjects' HLA-A and HLA-B alleles. The majority of TCR sequences were rare, yet some public TCRs appeared in many donors.

The PCR used 60 Vbeta and 13 Jbeta primers. Measured with immunoSEQ multiplex PCR; TCRdb has only the in-frame clones, and not every one. The table includes 50,000 to 80,000 clones, over 70% detected once. Note on this clone: Its target is unknown.

The receptor was derived from a male donor in good health and CMV-seropositive. Sequenced input: PBMCs.

CDR3 coding DNA: TGTGCCAGCAGCGGCCGACAGGGGGTGGCAGGTTGGACCGGGGAGCTGTTTTTT. Translation: CASSGRQGVAGWTGELFF. The chain carries TRBV9 and TRBJ2-2, with 9 nucleotides matching TRBD1. The CDR3 totals 18 residues. Unmatched junction bases numbered 14, after V lost 3 bases and J lost 5 bases. The germline gives CDR1 SGDLS, CDR2 YYNGEE.